The rows below give T cell receptor beta chains drawn from one sample of a study of regulatory dendritic cells for organ transplantation. This table comes from immunoSEQ multiplex PCR, and its TCRdb copy is limited to in-frame clones, with some not included. This sample has 35,000 to 40,000 clones, with around nine tenths found just once. Material: naive CD8+ T cells from blood. The origin of the receptors is a human donor in good health. CDR3s include the opening cysteine and the closing phenylalanine or tryptophan. Fields, in order: J gene, D gene, CDR3 length, clone size, V gene, CDR3 protein, CDR3 DNA. The D gene is left open where the match is weak. Only some rows state a clone size, as once, few, many or a class for expanded clones.

j_call: TRBJ2-7; d_call: .; cdr3_length: 17; clone_size: .; v_call: TRBV14; cdr3_aa: CASSQAGRSPGSYEQYF; cdr3_nt: TGTGCCAGCAGCCAAGCGGGGAGGAGCCCTGGGTCCTACGAGCAGTACTTC
j_call: TRBJ1-2; d_call: TRBD1; cdr3_length: 14; clone_size: .; v_call: TRBV6-1; cdr3_aa: CAKRDRDYNYGYTF; cdr3_nt: TGTGCCAAACGGGACAGGGACTATAACTATGGCTACACCTTC
j_call: TRBJ2-7; d_call: .; cdr3_length: 15; clone_size: .; v_call: TRBV27; cdr3_aa: CASSLSLGEGGEQYF; cdr3_nt: TGTGCCAGCAGTTTATCGCTCGGGGAAGGGGGCGAGCAGTACTTC
j_call: TRBJ2-1; d_call: .; cdr3_length: 13; clone_size: once; v_call: TRBV28; cdr3_aa: CASSLSSYNEQFF; cdr3_nt: TGTGCCAGCAGTTTAAGTAGTTACAATGAGCAGTTCTTC
j_call: TRBJ2-1; d_call: .; cdr3_length: 17; clone_size: .; v_call: TRBV4-2; cdr3_aa: CASSQEIGGGPRNEQFF; cdr3_nt: TGTGCCAGCAGCCAAGAAATAGGGGGGGGGCCGCGGAATGAGCAGTTCTTC
j_call: TRBJ2-2; d_call: TRBD2; cdr3_length: 15; clone_size: once; v_call: TRBV7-3; cdr3_aa: CASSLSSGRSGELFF; cdr3_nt: TGTGCCAGCAGCTTAAGTAGCGGGAGATCCGGGGAGCTGTTTTTT
j_call: TRBJ1-4; d_call: .; cdr3_length: 17; clone_size: .; v_call: TRBV4-3; cdr3_aa: CASSQESGPSTHEKLFF; cdr3_nt: TGCGCCAGCAGCCAAGAGTCCGGGCCGAGTACTCATGAAAAACTGTTTTTT
j_call: TRBJ2-7; d_call: TRBD2; cdr3_length: 15; clone_size: .; v_call: TRBV7-2; cdr3_aa: CASSLVAGGWDEQYF; cdr3_nt: TGTGCCAGCAGCTTAGTAGCGGGGGGTTGGGACGAGCAGTACTTC
j_call: TRBJ1-4; d_call: .; cdr3_length: 13; clone_size: once; v_call: TRBV27; cdr3_aa: CASSLWGGQKLFF; cdr3_nt: TGTGCCAGCAGTTTATGGGGGGGGCAAAAACTGTTTTTT
j_call: TRBJ2-1; d_call: TRBD2; cdr3_length: 16; clone_size: .; v_call: TRBV10-1; cdr3_aa: CASSEKLAGGKNEQFF; cdr3_nt: TGCGCCAGCAGTGAGAAACTAGCGGGAGGGAAAAATGAGCAGTTCTTC
j_call: TRBJ2-7; d_call: .; cdr3_length: 14; clone_size: .; v_call: TRBV27; cdr3_aa: CASSVTGGAYEQYF; cdr3_nt: TGTGCCAGCAGTGTGACCGGCGGAGCCTACGAGCAGTACTTC
j_call: TRBJ2-7; d_call: .; cdr3_length: 11; clone_size: .; v_call: TRBV29-1; cdr3_aa: CSVWGEYEQYF; cdr3_nt: TGCAGCGTTTGGGGAGAGTACGAGCAGTACTTC
j_call: TRBJ2-1; d_call: .; cdr3_length: 12; clone_size: .; v_call: TRBV7-8; cdr3_aa: CASSLEREWEVF; cdr3_nt: TGTGCCAGCAGCTTAGAACGGGAGTGGGAGGTCTTC
j_call: TRBJ2-1; d_call: TRBD2; cdr3_length: 17; clone_size: .; v_call: TRBV4-3; cdr3_aa: CASSQLLGGSSYNEQFF; cdr3_nt: TGCGCCAGCAGCCAACTCCTCGGGGGGAGCTCCTACAATGAGCAGTTCTTC
j_call: TRBJ1-1; d_call: .; cdr3_length: 14; clone_size: .; v_call: TRBV5-8; cdr3_aa: CASSLSRGRTEAFF; cdr3_nt: TGTGCCAGCAGCTTGAGTAGGGGGAGGACTGAAGCTTTCTTT
j_call: TRBJ2-7; d_call: TRBD2; cdr3_length: 17; clone_size: .; v_call: TRBV9; cdr3_aa: CASSVALAGTSSYEQYF; cdr3_nt: TGTGCCAGCAGCGTAGCGCTGGCAGGGACTAGCTCCTACGAGCAGTACTTC
j_call: TRBJ1-1; d_call: .; cdr3_length: 15; clone_size: once; v_call: TRBV7-8; cdr3_aa: CASSLVMAGSTEAFF; cdr3_nt: TGTGCCAGCAGCTTAGTTATGGCCGGGAGCACTGAAGCTTTCTTT
j_call: TRBJ2-4; d_call: .; cdr3_length: 15; clone_size: .; v_call: TRBV14; cdr3_aa: CASSQSAARENIQYF; cdr3_nt: TGTGCCAGCAGCCAGTCGGCCGCCCGGGAAAACATTCAGTACTTC
j_call: TRBJ2-1; d_call: .; cdr3_length: 15; clone_size: .; v_call: TRBV12-5; cdr3_aa: CASGLIGSSYNEQFF; cdr3_nt: TGTGCTAGTGGTTTAATAGGGAGCTCCTACAATGAGCAGTTCTTC
j_call: TRBJ2-7; d_call: TRBD1; cdr3_length: 15; clone_size: .; v_call: TRBV29-1; cdr3_aa: CSVETRGTGSYEQYF; cdr3_nt: TGCAGCGTTGAAACTAGAGGGACAGGTTCCTACGAGCAGTACTTC
j_call: TRBJ1-2; d_call: .; cdr3_length: 13; clone_size: .; v_call: TRBV5-8; cdr3_aa: CASIGDRDYGYTF; cdr3_nt: TGTGCCAGCATCGGCGACAGAGACTATGGCTACACCTTC
j_call: TRBJ2-3; d_call: .; cdr3_length: 15; clone_size: .; v_call: TRBV7-8; cdr3_aa: CASSSTGILTDTQYF; cdr3_nt: TGTGCCAGCAGCTCGACCGGGATACTCACAGATACGCAGTATTTT
j_call: TRBJ2-1; d_call: .; cdr3_length: 13; clone_size: once; v_call: TRBV7-2; cdr3_aa: CASSPGQYNEQFF; cdr3_nt: TGTGCCAGCAGCCCTGGACAGTACAATGAGCAGTTCTTC
j_call: TRBJ2-3; d_call: TRBD1; cdr3_length: 14; clone_size: .; v_call: TRBV9; cdr3_aa: CASNTGGGTDTQYF; cdr3_nt: TGTGCCAGCAATACAGGGGGCGGCACAGATACGCAGTATTTT
j_call: TRBJ2-3; d_call: .; cdr3_length: 14; clone_size: .; v_call: TRBV11-2; cdr3_aa: CASSFFADTDTQYF; cdr3_nt: TGTGCCAGCAGCTTCTTTGCGGACACAGATACGCAGTATTTT
j_call: TRBJ2-5; d_call: .; cdr3_length: 13; clone_size: .; v_call: TRBV5-6; cdr3_aa: CASSFLRPETQYF; cdr3_nt: TGTGCCAGCAGCTTTTTGCGCCCAGAGACCCAGTACTTC
j_call: TRBJ2-1; d_call: .; cdr3_length: 16; clone_size: .; v_call: TRBV9; cdr3_aa: CASSPPPGDGDYEQFF; cdr3_nt: TGTGCCAGCAGCCCCCCCCCAGGGGACGGAGACTATGAGCAGTTCTTC
j_call: TRBJ1-2; d_call: .; cdr3_length: 14; clone_size: .; v_call: TRBV7-9; cdr3_aa: CASSLIPGVNGYTF; cdr3_nt: TGTGCCAGCAGCTTAATTCCAGGGGTTAATGGCTACACCTTC
j_call: TRBJ2-5; d_call: TRBD2; cdr3_length: 15; clone_size: .; v_call: TRBV10-3; cdr3_aa: CAISESLAGEETQYF; cdr3_nt: TGTGCCATCAGTGAGTCCCTAGCGGGAGAAGAGACCCAGTACTTC
j_call: TRBJ1-1; d_call: .; cdr3_length: 12; clone_size: .; v_call: TRBV7-9; cdr3_aa: CASSLVGSEAFF; cdr3_nt: TGTGCCAGCAGCTTAGTAGGGTCTGAAGCTTTCTTT
j_call: TRBJ1-2; d_call: TRBD1; cdr3_length: 14; clone_size: .; v_call: TRBV7-9; cdr3_aa: CASRRQGPDYGYTF; cdr3_nt: TGTGCCAGCAGACGACAGGGTCCGGACTATGGCTACACCTTC
j_call: TRBJ1-1; d_call: .; cdr3_length: 15; clone_size: .; v_call: TRBV21-1; cdr3_aa: CAIPAHPVVNTEAFF; cdr3_nt: TGTGCCATCCCAGCACATCCCGTCGTGAACACTGAAGCTTTCTTT
j_call: TRBJ1-3; d_call: .; cdr3_length: 17; clone_size: .; v_call: TRBV4-2; cdr3_aa: CASSQESPQLSGNTIYF; cdr3_nt: TGTGCCAGCAGCCAAGAATCCCCCCAGCTCTCTGGAAACACCATATATTTT
j_call: TRBJ1-2; d_call: .; cdr3_length: 11; clone_size: .; v_call: TRBV27; cdr3_aa: CASRQGRGYTF; cdr3_nt: TGTGCCAGCAGACAGGGACGCGGCTACACCTTC
j_call: TRBJ1-1; d_call: .; cdr3_length: 14; clone_size: .; v_call: TRBV10-3; cdr3_aa: CAISEEEYGAEAFF; cdr3_nt: TGTGCCATCAGTGAGGAGGAGTATGGCGCTGAAGCTTTCTTT
j_call: TRBJ1-5; d_call: .; cdr3_length: 14; clone_size: .; v_call: TRBV5-4; cdr3_aa: CASSLRGSNQPQHF; cdr3_nt: TGTGCCAGCAGCTTGCGAGGCAGCAATCAGCCCCAGCATTTT
j_call: TRBJ2-3; d_call: .; cdr3_length: 15; clone_size: once; v_call: TRBV19; cdr3_aa: CASSGQLYGTDTQYF; cdr3_nt: TGTGCCAGTAGTGGACAGCTGTACGGCACAGATACGCAGTATTTT
j_call: TRBJ1-2; d_call: .; cdr3_length: 14; clone_size: .; v_call: TRBV28; cdr3_aa: CASSLPLGAYGYTF; cdr3_nt: TGTGCCAGCAGCCTCCCGCTGGGCGCCTATGGCTACACCTTC
j_call: TRBJ2-5; d_call: TRBD2; cdr3_length: 17; clone_size: .; v_call: TRBV14; cdr3_aa: CASSQDPVTSLQETQYF; cdr3_nt: TGTGCCAGCAGCCAAGATCCCGTGACTAGCCTCCAAGAGACCCAGTACTTC
j_call: TRBJ2-1; d_call: .; cdr3_length: 15; clone_size: .; v_call: TRBV9; cdr3_aa: CASSVPGTADNEQFF; cdr3_nt: TGTGCCAGCAGCGTTCCAGGTACGGCCGACAATGAGCAGTTCTTC
j_call: TRBJ2-1; d_call: .; cdr3_length: 14; clone_size: .; v_call: TRBV28; cdr3_aa: CTSSWGGLNNEQFF; cdr3_nt: TGTACCAGCAGTTGGGGGGGCCTCAACAATGAGCAGTTCTTC
j_call: TRBJ1-1; d_call: .; cdr3_length: 13; clone_size: few; v_call: TRBV19; cdr3_aa: CASSIGGNTEAFF; cdr3_nt: TGTGCCAGTAGTATCGGGGGGAACACTGAAGCTTTCTTT
j_call: TRBJ2-7; d_call: .; cdr3_length: 15; clone_size: .; v_call: TRBV4-3; cdr3_aa: CASSQDGAAGDEQYF; cdr3_nt: TGCGCCAGCAGCCAAGATGGAGCGGCAGGCGACGAGCAGTACTTC
j_call: TRBJ2-7; d_call: .; cdr3_length: 12; clone_size: .; v_call: TRBV11-1; cdr3_aa: CASSLADVEQYF; cdr3_nt: TGTGCCAGCAGCTTAGCCGACGTTGAGCAGTACTTC